The present TCR beta chain was sequenced within a study of blood T cell repertoires in COVID-19. Study-wide context: The United States, Italy and Spain provided the acute and convalescent COVID-19 samples. In each case, the material was cDNA or gDNA derived from T cells, B-cell-depleted T cells, or PBMCs.

The CDR3 totals 15 residues. V dropped 0 bases and J dropped 2; count of bases not matched to a gene: 2. Per the germline V gene, CDR1 is LGHNA and CDR2 is YNFKEQ. As handled by the study authors: Amplifying reference gene primers gave estimates of nucleated cell counts. TCRdb's copy holds only in-frame clones and misses some; the assay was immunoSEQ multiplex PCR. Clone size and the V and J calls come from that table; the DNA yielded D and trimming. The repertoire holds about 260,000 clones, with 85% as singletons. The rearrangement joins TRBV4-2 to TRBJ2-3; TRBD2 agrees at 7 bases. Specimen: peripheral blood. This TCR came from a human donor in a cohort sampled during active COVID-19. This chain's CDR3 is CASSQETSDTDTQYF. The CDR3 bases are TGTGCCAGCAGCCAAGAAACTAGCGACACAGATACGCAGTATTTT.